The clone carrying this T cell receptor (beta chain) has a single count. What it binds is unknown. Those with chemo-refractory metastatic non-small-cell lung cancer were treated with focal radiation combined with CTLA-4 blockade using ipilimumab. The record originates from a study of radiotherapy plus CTLA-4 blockade in lung cancer. The protocol was immunoSEQ multiplex PCR, while the TCRdb copy is restricted to in-frame clones and leaves out a portion. This table holds tens of thousands of clones, 70% to 80% found once. The CDR3 runs 15 residues. V was trimmed by 6 bases and J by 6 bases, leaving 18 bases between them. Germline V gene lookup returns CDR1 MNHEY and CDR2 SVGAGI. Findings and limits, study-wide: An expansion of tumor-derived TCR clones occurred in blood after radiotherapy plus ipilimumab. Dynamics of early blood T cell clones, together with interferon-beta, were reportedly the best predictors of response.

This chain joins TRBV6-5 and TRBJ1-5; D ambiguous. The starting material was peripheral blood, obtained from a patient treated with radiotherapy plus ipilimumab. This TCR derives from a human donor with non-small cell lung cancer who had a complete response to radiotherapy plus ipilimumab. Written as DNA, the CDR3 is TGTGCCAGCAGCCCCGAGGGAGAGGGCTCTCAGCCCCAGCATTTT. It yields the protein CASSPEGEGSQPQHF.